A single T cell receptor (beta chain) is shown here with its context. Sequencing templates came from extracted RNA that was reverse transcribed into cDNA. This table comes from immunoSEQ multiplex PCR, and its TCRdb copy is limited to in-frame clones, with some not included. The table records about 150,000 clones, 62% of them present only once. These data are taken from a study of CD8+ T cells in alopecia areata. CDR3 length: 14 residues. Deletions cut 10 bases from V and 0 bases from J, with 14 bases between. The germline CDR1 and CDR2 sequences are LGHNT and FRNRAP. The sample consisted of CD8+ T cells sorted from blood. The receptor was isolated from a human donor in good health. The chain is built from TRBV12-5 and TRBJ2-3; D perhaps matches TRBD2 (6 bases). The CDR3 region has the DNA TGTGCTATTACAGACGGGGGAAGCACAGATACGCAGTATTTT. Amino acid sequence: CAITDGGSTDTQYF. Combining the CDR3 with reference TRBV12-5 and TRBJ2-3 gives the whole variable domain DARVTQTPRHKVTEMGQEVTMRCQPILGHNTVFWYRQTMMQGLELLAYFRNRAPLDDSGMPKDRFSAEMPDATLATLKIQPSEPRDSAVYFCAITDGGSTDTQYFGPGTRLTVL.